The T cell receptor beta chain under discussion was sequenced for a study of blood T cell repertoires in COVID-19. Only in-frame clones appear in the TCRdb table, and some are missing; sequencing was by immunoSEQ multiplex PCR. Of approximately 46,000 clones in the sample, less than 85% were seen once. Germline-derived CDR1 and CDR2 are LGHNA and YNFKEQ. V was cut by 1 base and J by 7 bases, with 17 bases left in between. This CDR3 is 17 amino acids long. The chain has TRBV4-2 and TRBJ1-6, with D possibly being TRBD1 (6 bases). What was sequenced was peripheral blood. This receptor was obtained from a woman between 65 and 79 years old with acute or convalescent COVID-19. The CDR3: CASSQAGVSTTNSPLHF. The CDR3 nucleotides are TGTGCCAGCAGCCAAGCAGGGGTCTCAACTACGAATTCACCCCTCCACTTT.